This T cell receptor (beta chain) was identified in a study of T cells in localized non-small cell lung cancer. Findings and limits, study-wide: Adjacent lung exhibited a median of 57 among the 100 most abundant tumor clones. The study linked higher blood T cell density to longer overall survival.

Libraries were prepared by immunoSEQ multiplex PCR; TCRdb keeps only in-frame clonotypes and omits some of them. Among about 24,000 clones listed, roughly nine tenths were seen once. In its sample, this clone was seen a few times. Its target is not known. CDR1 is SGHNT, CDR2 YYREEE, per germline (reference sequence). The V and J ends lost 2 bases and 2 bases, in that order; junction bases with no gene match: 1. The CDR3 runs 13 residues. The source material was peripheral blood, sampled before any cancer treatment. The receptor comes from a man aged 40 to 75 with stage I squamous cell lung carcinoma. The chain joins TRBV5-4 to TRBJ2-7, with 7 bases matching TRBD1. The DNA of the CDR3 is TGTGCCAGCAGCTTCGACAGGGCCTACGAGCAGTACTTC. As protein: CASSFDRAYEQYF.